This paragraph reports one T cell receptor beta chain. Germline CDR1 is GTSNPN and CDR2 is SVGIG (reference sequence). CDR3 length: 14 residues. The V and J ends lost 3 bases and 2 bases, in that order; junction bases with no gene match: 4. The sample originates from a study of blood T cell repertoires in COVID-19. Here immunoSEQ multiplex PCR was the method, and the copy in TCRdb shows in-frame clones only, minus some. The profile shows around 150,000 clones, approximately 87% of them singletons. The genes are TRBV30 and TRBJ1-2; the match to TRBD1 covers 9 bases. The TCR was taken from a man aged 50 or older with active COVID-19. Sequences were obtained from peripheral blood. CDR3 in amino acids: CAWRGQGWNYGYTF. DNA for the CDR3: TGTGCCTGGAGGGGACAGGGATGGAACTATGGCTACACCTTC.